Presented here are 24 T cell receptor beta chains from one specimen sequenced in a study of blood T cell repertoires in COVID-19. The data were produced by immunoSEQ multiplex PCR, yet TCRdb's version contains in-frame clones alone and is incomplete. The data contain over 75,000 clones, less than 90% of them seen just once; the ten biggest clones take up roughly an eighth. The material sequenced was peripheral blood. The receptors stem from a human donor in a cohort sampled during active COVID-19.

V and J are TRBV10-3 and TRBJ1-2, with a tentative D call TRBD1 (5 bases). This CDR3 is 15 amino acids long. CDR1 ENHRY and CDR2 SYGVKD come from the germline V gene. Between the trimmed V and J ends, which lost 3 bases and 0 bases, there was a span of 11 bases. The CDR3 here is CAISEGAIANYGYTF. Here the CDR3 DNA reads TGTGCCATCAGTGAAGGGGCCATAGCTAACTATGGCTACACCTTC.

V and J are TRBV27 and TRBJ2-1; 7 positions match TRBD1. V was pared by 5 bases and J by 9 bases, with 7 bases of the junction left unmatched. From germline, CDR1 is MNHEY and CDR2 SMNVEV (reference sequence). The CDR3 totals 13 residues. This CDR3 reads CASSPQGVSEQFF. CDR3 sequence (DNA): TGTGCCAGCAGTCCCCAGGGGGTATCTGAGCAGTTCTTC.

The gene calls are TRBV5-1 and TRBJ2-7; D remains ambiguous. The ends were cut back, 0 bases at V and 1 base at J, with 5 bases in the middle. Germline V gene lookup returns CDR1 SGHRS and CDR2 YFSETQ. The CDR3 is 13 residues long. CDR3 coding DNA: TGCGCCAGCAGCTTGGAACAATCCTACGAGCAGTACTTC. Amino acid sequence: CASSLEQSYEQYF. Supplemented by reference TRBV5-1 and TRBJ2-7, the full variable domain reads KAGVTQTPRYLIKTRGQQVTLSCSPISGHRSVSWYQQTPGQGLQFLFEYFSETQRNKGNFPGRFSGRQFSNSRSEMNVSTLELGDSALYLCASSLEQSYEQYFGPGTRLTVT.

The chain links TRBV6-2 or TRBV6-3 to TRBJ1-1, with 7 bases identical to TRBD1. Germline values: CDR1 MNHEY, CDR2 SVGEGT. Trimming took 2 bases from V and 0 from J; bases not matched to a gene: 3. The CDR3 runs 15 residues. CDR3 in amino acids: CASSYRGRMNTEAFF. The DNA for the CDR3 is TGTGCCAGCAGTTACAGGGGGCGAATGAACACTGAAGCTTTCTTT.

This clone turned up a few times. This CDR3 is also generated by other DNA sequences in the sample. The J gene is TRBJ2-5, the V gene TRBV5-1; 7 nucleotides align to TRBD1. The CDR3 is 14 amino acids. J was trimmed by 3 bases and V by 4 bases; bases with no gene match: 6. Germline V gene sequence: CDR1 SGHRS, CDR2 YFSETQ. The CDR3 DNA is TGCGCCAGCAGCCAGGGACAGTTAAAAGAGACCCAGTACTTC. Encoded protein: CASSQGQLKETQYF.

The chain joins TRBV11-2 to TRBJ1-1; D is ambiguous. Germline assignment: CDR1 SGHAT and CDR2 FQNNGV. The CDR3 length is 14 residues. V gave up 1 base and J gave up 1 base, with 7 bases separating them. CDR3 DNA: TGTGCCAGCAGCTTAGTCTCCGGGAACACTGAAGCTTTCTTT. Translating gives CASSLVSGNTEAFF.

This chain links TRBV5-1 with TRBJ2-7; possible D gene TRBD2, 5 bases. CDR1 is SGHRS, CDR2 YFSETQ, per germline. The CDR3 is 14 amino acids. Deletions cut 0 bases from V and 4 bases from J, with 11 bases between. CDR3 nucleotide sequence: TGCGCCAGCAGCTTGGCAATTGCGGGTTACGAGCAGTACTTC. Its protein is CASSLAIAGYEQYF. Supplemented by reference TRBV5-1 and TRBJ2-7, the full variable domain reads KAGVTQTPRYLIKTRGQQVTLSCSPISGHRSVSWYQQTPGQGLQFLFEYFSETQRNKGNFPGRFSGRQFSNSRSEMNVSTLELGDSALYLCASSLAIAGYEQYFGPGTRLTVT.

The CDR3 DNA reads as TGTGCCAGCAGAGGACAGGGGGCTTATAATTCACCCCTCCACTTT. This sequence encodes CASRGQGAYNSPLHF. The chain recombines TRBV3-1 (or the pseudogene TRBV3-2) with TRBJ1-6; 11 bases line up with TRBD1. This CDR3 is built from 15 residues. Germline CDR1 and CDR2: LGHDT and YNNKEL (reference sequence). V shed 6 bases and J 4 bases; nucleotides not matched to a gene: 2.

This clone was counted once. This rearrangement joins TRBV2 to TRBJ1-2, with D perhaps matching TRBD1 (6 bases). This CDR3 has 14 amino acids. V was shortened by 2 bases and J by 2 bases, with 9 bases between the two germline ends. Germline V gene sequence: CDR1 SNHLY, CDR2 FYNNEI. The CDR3 spells CASSERTGNYGYTF. The CDR3 DNA follows: TGTGCCAGCAGTGAAAGAACAGGGAACTATGGCTACACCTTC.

The genes are TRBV5-1 and TRBJ1-2; the D is unclear. The CDR3 has 15 amino acids. V lost 1 base to trimming and J lost 6 bases, with 16 bases between them. The germline V gene encodes CDR1 SGHRS and CDR2 YFSETQ. The CDR3 loop reads CASSLLGLRVDGYTF. CDR3 bases: TGCGCCAGCAGCTTGCTGGGGTTGAGGGTCGATGGCTACACCTTC.

The J gene is TRBJ2-5, the V gene TRBV12-2; the table's D gene call, TRBD2, was not cross checked with the DNA. TRBV12-2 is a pseudogene segment. The CDR3 has 21 residues. The CDR3 region is CASRLAGGLAGGIEAQETQYF. The CDR3 bases are TGTGCAAGTCGCTTAGCGGGCGGACTAGCGGGGGGGATCGAAGCGCAAGAGACCCAGTACTTC.

V gene TRBV7-9 combines with J gene TRBJ2-7, with 12 nucleotides matching TRBD1. The junction had 10 bases not matched to a gene; V was cut back by 4 bases and J by 3 bases. The length of the CDR3 is 17 residues. Germline CDR1 is SEHNR and CDR2 is FQNEAQ (reference sequence). The DNA for the CDR3 is TGTGCCAGCAGCTCCAATTTCGGGACAGGGGGCAACTACGAGCAGTACTTC. Its translation is CASSSNFGTGGNYEQYF.

This clone has only a few counts. The chain links TRBV11-3 to TRBJ2-5; TRBD2 matches 8 bases. V was pared by 5 bases and J by 4 bases, with 12 bases of the junction left unmatched. Per the germline V gene, CDR1 is SGHNT and CDR2 is YENEEA. The CDR3 contains 16 residues. CDR3 in DNA: TGTGCCAGCAGCACCGGCAGGACTAGCTGGGGAGAGACCCAGTACTTC. Translating it yields CASSTGRTSWGETQYF.

The genes are TRBV7-9 and TRBJ2-3; D might be TRBD1 (6 bases). This CDR3 has 12 residues. Trimming removed 4 bases from V and 4 bases from J, with 6 bases in between. Germline V CDR1 and CDR2: SEHNR, FQNEAQ (reference sequence). The DNA of the CDR3 is TGTGCCAGCAGCTACAGGGCAGATACGCAGTATTTT. Protein: CASSYRADTQYF.

The chain employs TRBV29-1 and TRBJ1-5, with D unclear. The CDR3 is 13 amino acids. Between the trimmed V and J ends, which lost 7 bases and 6 bases, there was a span of 16 bases. Germline loops: CDR1 SQVTM, CDR2 ANQGSEA. CDR3 sequence (DNA): TGCAGCGCGACCCTCGGGGAGAGTCAGCCCCAGCATTTT. Encoded protein: CSATLGESQPQHF.

In this sample, this clone turned up once. The genes are TRBV6-1 and TRBJ2-1, with 10 bases lining up with TRBD2. The germline gives CDR1 MNHNS, CDR2 SASEGT. The V segment lost 3 bases and the J segment 6 bases; nucleotides outside the gene matches: 8. This CDR3 is built from 16 residues. Here the CDR3 reads CASSEGPGLAPNEQFF. The CDR3, as DNA: TGTGCCAGCAGTGAGGGACCGGGACTAGCGCCCAATGAGCAGTTCTTC.

This chain links TRBV6-6 with TRBJ1-5; 8 nucleotides align to TRBD1. J was trimmed by 3 bases and V by 4 bases; bases with no gene match: 2. CDR3 length: 14 amino acids. In germline, CDR1 is MNHNY, CDR2 SVGAGI (reference sequence). CDR3 coding DNA: TGTGCCAGCAGTTGGACAGGGCCCAATCAGCCCCAGCATTTT. Amino acid sequence: CASSWTGPNQPQHF.

The V call is TRBV6-6, the J call TRBJ2-1; TRBD2 matches at 10 bases. Per germline, CDR1 MNHNY and CDR2 SVGAGI (reference sequence). CDR3 length equals 15 residues. Losses at the gene ends were 6 bases for V and 6 bases for J; bases not matched to a gene: 8. This CDR3 is CASREPGLASNEQFF. DNA of the CDR3: TGTGCCAGCAGGGAACCGGGACTAGCGTCCAATGAGCAGTTCTTC.

This rearrangement joins TRBV5-8 to TRBJ2-3; 10 nucleotides line up with TRBD2. CDR1 is SGHTS, CDR2 YDEGEE, per germline. The CDR3 spans 15 residues. The V segment lost 4 bases and the J segment 5 bases; nucleotides outside the gene matches: 7. This CDR3 reads CASSRERGGIDTQYF. The CDR3 DNA reads TGTGCCAGCAGCCGAGAGCGGGGGGGCATAGATACGCAGTATTTT.

This clone was found once. The CDR3 nucleotides are TGTGCCAGCAGCTCCCCGACAGGAAGCACAGATACGCAGTATTTT. The encoded protein is CASSSPTGSTDTQYF. The chain joins TRBV7-2 to TRBJ2-3; possible D gene TRBD1, 6 bases. V lost 4 bases and J 0 bases, leaving 11 bases between the germline ends. The CDR3 spans 15 residues. CDR1 and CDR2 from the germline V gene are SGHTA and FQGNSA. Full variable domain (outside the CDR3, taken from reference TRBV7-2 and TRBJ2-3): GAGVSQSPSNKVTEKGKDVELRCDPISGHTALYWYRQSLGQGLEFLIYFQGNSAPDKSGLPSDRFSAERTGGSVSTLTIQRTQQEDSAVYLCASSSPTGSTDTQYFGPGTRLTVL.

This clone was observed a single time. V and J are TRBV10-3 and TRBJ1-2, with D tentatively TRBD1 (6 bases). V was pared by 6 bases and J by 4 bases, with 30 bases between. The CDR3 spans 19 residues. In germline, CDR1 is ENHRY, CDR2 SYGVKD. CDR3 in amino acids: CAISTLGGQGSVSGYGYTF. The CDR3 DNA sequence: TGTGCCATCAGCACACTGGGGGGGCAGGGGAGTGTTTCTGGCTATGGCTACACCTTC.

This rearrangement joins TRBV5-4 to TRBJ2-7; 9 bases are shared with TRBD2. Germline-derived CDR1 and CDR2 are SGHNT and YYREEE (reference sequence). CDR3 length: 16 residues. V lost 3 bases, J lost 2 bases, and 9 bases stayed unmatched. The CDR3 sequence is CASSSRASGDTYEQYF. CDR3 in DNA: TGTGCCAGCAGCTCCCGGGCTAGCGGGGACACCTACGAGCAGTACTTC.

V is TRBV11-2 and J is TRBJ2-1; 8 bases map to TRBD2. Germline V CDR1 and CDR2: SGHAT, FQNNGV. The V segment lost 8 bases and the J segment 6 bases; nucleotides outside the gene matches: 9. The CDR3 sequence is 14 residues long. The CDR3 coding sequence is TGTGCCAGCGAACCGACGGGGGGGGGCAATGAGCAGTTCTTC. Translation gives CASEPTGGGNEQFF. Looking up the rest from reference TRBV11-2 and TRBJ2-1 gives the full variable domain: EAGVAQSPRYKIIEKRQSVAFWCNPISGHATLYWYQQILGQGPKLLIQFQNNGVVDDSQLPKDRFSAERLKGVDSTLKIQPAKLEDSAVYLCASEPTGGGNEQFFGPGTRLTVL.

The chain carries TRBV7-2 and TRBJ1-1; no clear D. Trimming removed 1 base at V and 2 bases at J, with 11 bases between. CDR1 is SGHTA, CDR2 FQGNSA, per germline. This CDR3 contains 15 residues. This CDR3 is CASSLVSRFNTEAFF. CDR3 nucleotide sequence: TGTGCCAGCAGCTTAGTGAGCCGTTTTAACACTGAAGCTTTCTTT. The whole variable domain, filled in from reference TRBV7-2 and TRBJ1-1, reads GAGVSQSPSNKVTEKGKDVELRCDPISGHTALYWYRQSLGQGLEFLIYFQGNSAPDKSGLPSDRFSAERTGGSVSTLTIQRTQQEDSAVYLCASSLVSRFNTEAFFGQGTRLTVV.